Listed below are T cell receptor beta chains from one sample, sequenced in a study of blood T cell repertoires in COVID-19. Data came from immunoSEQ multiplex PCR; TCRdb stores just in-frame clones and leaves some out. This sample carries fewer than 150,000 clones, approximately 84% of them seen once, and the ten largest clones take approximately 9.5%. The sample was peripheral blood. Every receptor here comes from a woman older than 75 in a cohort sampled during active or convalescent COVID-19. The CDR3 runs from the conserved cysteine through the conserved F or W. A D gene is named only where the DNA matches it firmly. Clone size is given for some rows only: seen once, a few or many times, or a class if the clone is expanded.

D gene: TRBD1; V gene: TRBV19; J gene: TRBJ1-5; clone size: NA; CDR3 DNA: TGTGCCAGTACCTGGGACAGGGCGAGCAATCAGCCCCAGCATTTT; CDR3 protein: CASTWDRASNQPQHF
D gene: TRBD2; V gene: TRBV5-5; J gene: TRBJ2-5; clone size: NA; CDR3 DNA: TGTGCCAGCAGCTGGATGACTAGCGGGGGGCGTGAGACCCAGTACTTC; CDR3 protein: CASSWMTSGGRETQYF
D gene: NA; V gene: TRBV28; J gene: TRBJ2-3; clone size: NA; CDR3 DNA: TGTGCCAGCAGCACGGACAGAAGCACAGATACGCAGTATTTT; CDR3 protein: CASSTDRSTDTQYF
D gene: NA; V gene: TRBV11-2; J gene: TRBJ2-3; clone size: NA; CDR3 DNA: TGTGCCAGCAGCCTTAATACAGGGACGCAGTATTTT; CDR3 protein: CASSLNTGTQYF
D gene: NA; V gene: TRBV12-5; J gene: TRBJ2-1; clone size: NA; CDR3 DNA: TGTGCTAGTGGGACGGGGGGCGGATACAATGAGCAGTTCTTC; CDR3 protein: CASGTGGGYNEQFF
D gene: NA; V gene: TRBV27; J gene: TRBJ1-1; clone size: NA; CDR3 DNA: TGTGCCAGCAGTCACAGATACAGGGACACTGAAGCTTTCTTT; CDR3 protein: CASSHRYRDTEAFF
D gene: NA; V gene: TRBV5-4; J gene: TRBJ1-1; clone size: NA; CDR3 DNA: TGTGCCAGCAGCCCATCCCCTATTAATAACACTGAAGCTTTCTTT; CDR3 protein: CASSPSPINNTEAFF
D gene: NA; V gene: TRBV6-5; J gene: TRBJ1-2; clone size: few; CDR3 DNA: TGTGCCAGCAGCCGCCAAGGAGGGTGGGACTATGGCTACACCTTC; CDR3 protein: CASSRQGGWDYGYTF
D gene: TRBD2; V gene: TRBV7-9; J gene: TRBJ2-5; clone size: once; CDR3 DNA: TGTGCCAGCAGCTCCGCTAGCGGGGGGGCCGAAGAGACCCAGTACTTC; CDR3 protein: CASSSASGGAEETQYF
D gene: NA; V gene: TRBV2; J gene: TRBJ2-1; clone size: NA; CDR3 DNA: TGTGCCAGCAGTGAAAGTTCTGGAGGGGTCTACAATGAGCAGTTCTTC; CDR3 protein: CASSESSGGVYNEQFF
D gene: NA; V gene: TRBV6-5; J gene: TRBJ1-4; clone size: NA; CDR3 DNA: TGTGCCAGCAGTTTGATGGGCCTTAATGAAAAACTGTTTTTT; CDR3 protein: CASSLMGLNEKLFF
D gene: TRBD2; V gene: TRBV7-9; J gene: TRBJ2-1; clone size: NA; CDR3 DNA: TGTGCCAGCACCCCAGGGCTAGCGGGGTACAATGAGCAGTTCTTC; CDR3 protein: CASTPGLAGYNEQFF
D gene: NA; V gene: TRBV5-4; J gene: TRBJ1-3; clone size: NA; CDR3 DNA: TGTGCCAGCAGCTTGGACCCGGGTGGAAACACCATATATTTT; CDR3 protein: CASSLDPGGNTIYF
D gene: TRBD1; V gene: TRBV18; J gene: TRBJ2-3; clone size: NA; CDR3 DNA: TGTGCCAGCTCACCATGGACAGGGGGCCCAGATACGCAGTATTTT; CDR3 protein: CASSPWTGGPDTQYF
D gene: NA; V gene: TRBV5-1; J gene: TRBJ1-2; clone size: once; CDR3 DNA: TGCGCCAGCAGCTTGGGTGTGCTCGGTTACTATGGCTACACCTTC; CDR3 protein: CASSLGVLGYYGYTF
D gene: NA; V gene: TRBV7-2; J gene: TRBJ1-1; clone size: NA; CDR3 DNA: TGTGCCAGCAGCTTAGATCCAGGGGACACTGAAGCTTTCTTT; CDR3 protein: CASSLDPGDTEAFF
D gene: TRBD1; V gene: TRBV7-3; J gene: TRBJ1-1; clone size: NA; CDR3 DNA: TGTGCCAGCAGCCACGGGACAGCTAACACTGAAGCTTTCTTT; CDR3 protein: CASSHGTANTEAFF
D gene: NA; V gene: TRBV7-6; J gene: TRBJ1-5; clone size: NA; CDR3 DNA: TGTGCCAGCAGCTACGGGGGGGCTCAGCCCCAGCATTTT; CDR3 protein: CASSYGGAQPQHF
D gene: TRBD1; V gene: TRBV19; J gene: TRBJ2-3; clone size: NA; CDR3 DNA: TGTGCCAGTAGTTTCGCGGGACAGGCAGATACGCAGTATTTT; CDR3 protein: CASSFAGQADTQYF
D gene: NA; V gene: TRBV7-2; J gene: TRBJ2-7; clone size: NA; CDR3 DNA: TGTGCCAGCAGCTTAGATCTAGTTTCCTCACGCGAGCAGTACTTC; CDR3 protein: CASSLDLVSSREQYF
D gene: NA; V gene: TRBV19; J gene: TRBJ2-6; clone size: NA; CDR3 DNA: TGTGCCAGTAGTCGACAGTTCTCTGGGGCCAACGTCCTGACTTTC; CDR3 protein: CASSRQFSGANVLTF
D gene: NA; V gene: TRBV7-2; J gene: TRBJ2-1; clone size: NA; CDR3 DNA: TGTGCCAGCAGCTACTCAGGGTGGGGTGAGCAGTTCTTC; CDR3 protein: CASSYSGWGEQFF
D gene: NA; V gene: TRBV16; J gene: TRBJ2-1; clone size: NA; CDR3 DNA: TGTGCCAGCAGCCCCTCCGGGGATGAGCAGTTCTTC; CDR3 protein: CASSPSGDEQFF
D gene: NA; V gene: TRBV7-7; J gene: TRBJ1-4; clone size: NA; CDR3 DNA: TGTGCTAGCAGCTTGGGGCAGGAAAAACTGTTTTTT; CDR3 protein: CASSLGQEKLFF
D gene: TRBD2; V gene: TRBV7-2; J gene: TRBJ2-5; clone size: few; CDR3 DNA: TGTGCCAGCAGCCGCCGGGAGGGTAGGGAGACCCAGTACTTC; CDR3 protein: CASSRREGRETQYF
D gene: NA; V gene: TRBV19; J gene: TRBJ1-6; clone size: NA; CDR3 DNA: TGTGCCAGTTGCCCCGGTAGACGGAGCTCCTATAATTCACCCCTCCACTTT; CDR3 protein: CASCPGRRSSYNSPLHF
D gene: NA; V gene: TRBV28; J gene: TRBJ1-2; clone size: NA; CDR3 DNA: TGTGCCAGCGCGCTCTTAGGAGCTAACTATGGCTACACCTTC; CDR3 protein: CASALLGANYGYTF
D gene: NA; V gene: TRBV28; J gene: TRBJ2-3; clone size: once; CDR3 DNA: TGTGCCAGCAGGATTACTAGCACAGATACGCAGTATTTT; CDR3 protein: CASRITSTDTQYF